This TCR beta chain was retrieved from a study of cytotoxic CD8 clonotypes in ibrutinib-treated CLL. Study information: The patients comprised 11 relapsed/refractory and around 14 treatment-naive cases, around 17 IGHV unmutated. Response sampling came at median roughly 12 months of treatment, ranging roughly 6 to 36 months. The sample average was about 260,000 productive templates and 85,000 to 95,000 productive rearrangements.

Study results and limitations: The study sampled sustained-remission and progressing patients at different times.

Repertoires were generated with immunoSEQ multiplex PCR, while TCRdb's copy carries only in-frame clones and drops some. Among about 300,000 clones listed, around 76% were seen once. This clone appeared a single time. Its specificity is not known. The CDR3 covers 15 residues. V was pared by 6 bases and J by 4 bases, with 18 bases between. Per the germline V gene, CDR1 is ENHRY and CDR2 is SYGVKD. The source of this sequence is a human donor with chronic lymphocytic leukemia. Specimen: PBMCs, collected at disease progression, from a patient treated with ibrutinib. The rearrangement joins TRBV10-3 to TRBJ1-1; a possible D gene is TRBD1 (6 bases). The DNA of the CDR3 is TGTGCCATCAGAGGCCACAGGGAAGTTGGCACTGAAGCTTTCTTT. Amino acids: CAIRGHREVGTEAFF.